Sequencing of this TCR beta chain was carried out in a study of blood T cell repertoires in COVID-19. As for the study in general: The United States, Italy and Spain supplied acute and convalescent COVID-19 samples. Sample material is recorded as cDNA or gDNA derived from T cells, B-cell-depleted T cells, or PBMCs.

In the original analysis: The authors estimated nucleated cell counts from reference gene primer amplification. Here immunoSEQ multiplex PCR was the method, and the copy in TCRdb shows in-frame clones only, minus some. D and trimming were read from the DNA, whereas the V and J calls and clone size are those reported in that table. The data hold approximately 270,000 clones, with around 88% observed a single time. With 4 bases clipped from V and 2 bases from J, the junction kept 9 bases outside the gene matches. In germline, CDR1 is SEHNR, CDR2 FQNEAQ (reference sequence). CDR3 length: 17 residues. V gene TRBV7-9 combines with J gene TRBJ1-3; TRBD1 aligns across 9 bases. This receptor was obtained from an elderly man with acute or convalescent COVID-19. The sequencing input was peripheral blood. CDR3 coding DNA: TGTGCCAGCAGCTCTCTCCTTGGGACAGGGACTGGAAACACCATATATTTT. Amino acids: CASSSLLGTGTGNTIYF. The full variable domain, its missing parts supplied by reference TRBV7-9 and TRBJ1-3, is DTGVSQNPRHKITKRGQNVTFRCDPISEHNRLYWYRQTLGQGPEFLTYFQNEAQLEKSRLLSDRFSAERPKGSFSTLEIQRTEQGDSAMYLCASSSLLGTGTGNTIYFGEGSWLTVV.